This record concerns one T cell receptor beta chain sequence. The read falls 3 residues short of the CDR3 end, and the missing part is taken from the germline J gene. This entry belongs to a study of T cells in women clearing cervical HPV infection. Unmatched junction bases numbered 4, after V lost 2 bases and J lost 6 bases. Germline V gene lookup returns CDR1 DFQATT and CDR2 SNEGSKA (reference sequence). This CDR3 is 14 amino acids long. Profiled with immunoSEQ multiplex PCR; TCRdb holds only in-frame clones, not every one. This table lists about 19,000 clones. This TCR was sampled from a woman between 18 and 70 years old with a cervical HPV16 infection that either progressed to CIN3+ or cleared (not recorded which). The sample comprised blood buffy coat. The chain has TRBV20-1 and TRBJ1-6, with TRBD1 identical over 7 bases. CDR3 DNA (partial): TGCAGTGCTAGAAGGGGACAGCTTAATTCACCC. This sequence encodes CSARRGQLNSP. The whole CDR3 sequence reads CSARRGQLNSPLHF.